This T cell receptor (beta chain) emerged from a study of vaccination and CD4 T cells after COVID-19. Cultured CD4+ T cell DNA underwent sequencing with the Oncomine TCR Beta short-read assay. TCRdb independently ran MiXCR on the PCR reads; one entry per CDR3 protein. The table has approximately 7,000 distinct CDR3 sequences, approximately 73% seen once; the top ten hold roughly 17%. Details on this clonotype: No antigen is known for it.

Germline values: CDR1 SEHNR, CDR2 FQNEAQ (reference sequence). The V gene lost 5 bases and the J gene lost 2 bases, with 12 bases spanning the gap. CDR3 length equals 14 residues. Treatment denoted: roughly ten-day PBMC culture with coronavirus spike peptide pools or control peptides (ViraFEST assay). The chain combines TRBV7-9 with TRBJ1-1; D possibly corresponds to TRBD1 (6 bases). The TCR was taken from a human donor who had recovered from COVID-19. The sample comprised CD4+ T cells from blood, cultured in vitro. The CDR3 nucleotides read TGTGCCAGCAGCCAGGGGACGTCTAACACTGAAGCTTTCTTT. It yields the protein CASSQGTSNTEAFF.